The source of this T cell receptor beta chain is a study of human T cells and chemical hapten exposure. In the study overall: Patients, a majority of them female, were diagnosed with alopecia areata, totalis or universalis.

The CDR3 length is 14 residues. CDR1 is MNHEY and CDR2 is SMNVEV in the germline V gene (reference sequence). V was clipped by 2 bases and J by 3 bases, with 11 bases between them. Original data processing: Between roughly 23,224 and 700,000 TCRs appeared in each sample, and the median stood at around 92,000. TCRdb passed the RACE reads through MiXCR, listing each CDR3 protein once. TCRdb, rather than the study authors, made the V and J calls. The sample has some 100,000 distinct CDR3 sequences; around 9.3% are singletons. Indicated time point: patch test 2, 6 weeks after DPC sensitization. Treatment reported: therapeutic diphenylcyclopropenone sensitization with weekly scalp DPC. Donors were 18 to 70-year-old alopecia patients suitable for DPC.

The V call is TRBV27, the J call TRBJ2-7; D is perhaps TRBD2 (6 bases). The material sequenced was whole blood, taken in connection with sensitization to the hapten diphenylcyclopropenone (DPC). The sequence came from a middle-aged woman with alopecia areata. Some clones in this sample may be carry-over from other donors' samples. The CDR3 nucleotides read TGTGCCAGCAGTTTAGGGGCGGGGAGCTACGAGCAGTACTTC. Translated, it gives CASSLGAGSYEQYF.